The T cell receptor (beta chain) described here comes from a study of beta chain features in type 1 diabetes. The study's findings and limits: Type 1 diabetes patients had TCRB CDR3s that were shorter (moderately but significantly so) in all four CD4+ subsets.

Germline V gene data show CDR1 as SNHLY and CDR2 as FYNNEI. V shed 6 bases and J 0 bases; nucleotides not matched to a gene: 9. This CDR3 contains 16 residues. Each donor gave one heparinised blood draw averaging roughly 120 mL. CD4+ cells of the naive, central memory, regulatory and stem cell-like memory types were sorted via CD45RO/CCR7/CD25/CD127/CD95/CD27. Each population that was sorted was more than 98% pure. This clone was recorded a few times. Antigen: not known. Expressed TCRB transcripts were sequenced because the entire RNA isolate underwent reverse transcription. Here immunoSEQ multiplex PCR was the method, and the copy in TCRdb shows in-frame clones only, minus some. Of 300,000 to 350,000 clones in the sample, approximately 13% were seen once.

This chain joins TRBV2 and TRBJ2-5, with 8 bases that match TRBD1. Sequenced input: naive CD4+ T cells from blood. This TCR was recovered from a woman between 18 and 30 years old with type 1 diabetes. The CDR3 loop reads CASRDGSGGNQETQYF. The CDR3 DNA follows: TGTGCCAGCAGAGATGGGTCAGGGGGCAACCAAGAGACCCAGTACTTC.